The sequence of this T cell receptor beta chain was determined in a study of blood T cell repertoires in COVID-19. Study in general: Italy, Spain and the United States were the sources of the convalescent and acute COVID-19 samples. PBMCs, B-cell-depleted T cells, or T cells provided the cDNA or gDNA that made up the material.

The V and J ends lost 6 bases and 2 bases, in that order; junction bases with no gene match: 12. From germline, CDR1 is MNHEY and CDR2 SMNVEV (reference sequence). The CDR3 is 17 residues long. In the study's own analysis: It was from reference gene primer amplification that nucleated cell counts were estimated. TCRdb's copy holds only in-frame clones and misses some; the assay was immunoSEQ multiplex PCR. That table supplies the V and J calls and clone size; D and trimming were determined from the DNA. The sample includes around 180,000 clones, around 83% of them seen just once. This receptor was obtained from a woman younger than 45 with active or convalescent COVID-19. V is TRBV27 and J is TRBJ1-4; 7 bases are a match to TRBD1. The sequencing sample was made of peripheral blood. This CDR3 is CASSFEIDRATNEKLFF. The CDR3 DNA reads TGTGCCAGCAGCTTTGAGATAGACAGGGCCACTAATGAAAAACTGTTTTTT.